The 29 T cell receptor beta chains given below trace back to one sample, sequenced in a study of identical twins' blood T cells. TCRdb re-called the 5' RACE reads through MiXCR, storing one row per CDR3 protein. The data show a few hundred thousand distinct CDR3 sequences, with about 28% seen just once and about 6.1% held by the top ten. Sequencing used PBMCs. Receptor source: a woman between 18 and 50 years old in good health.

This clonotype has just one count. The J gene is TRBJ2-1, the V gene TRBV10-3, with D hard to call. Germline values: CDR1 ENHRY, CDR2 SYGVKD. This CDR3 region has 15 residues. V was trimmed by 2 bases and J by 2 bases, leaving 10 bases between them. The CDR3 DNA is TGTGCCATCAGTGAGCGGACCCAGACCTACAATGAGCAGTTCTTC. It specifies CAISERTQTYNEQFF.

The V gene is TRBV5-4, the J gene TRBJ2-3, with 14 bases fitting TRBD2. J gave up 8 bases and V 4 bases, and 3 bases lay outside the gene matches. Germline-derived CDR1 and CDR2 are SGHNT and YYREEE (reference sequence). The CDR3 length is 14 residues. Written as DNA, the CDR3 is TGTGCCAGCAGCCCGGGACTAGCGGGGGTTACGCAGTATTTT. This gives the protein CASSPGLAGVTQYF.

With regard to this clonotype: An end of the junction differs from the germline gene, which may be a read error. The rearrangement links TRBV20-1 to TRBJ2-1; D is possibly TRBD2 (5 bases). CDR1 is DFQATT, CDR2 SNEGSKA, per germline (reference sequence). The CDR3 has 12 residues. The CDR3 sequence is CSARGAVNEQFF. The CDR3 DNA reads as TGCAGTGCGAGAGGAGCGGTCAATGAGCAGTTCTTC.

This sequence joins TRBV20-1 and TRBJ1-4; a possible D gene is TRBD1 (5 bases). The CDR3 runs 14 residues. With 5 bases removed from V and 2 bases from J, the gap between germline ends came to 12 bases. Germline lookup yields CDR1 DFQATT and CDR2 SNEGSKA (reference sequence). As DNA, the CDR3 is TGCAGTGCTCGGGGAGGGGAGACTAATGAAAAACTGTTTTTT. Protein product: CSARGGETNEKLFF.

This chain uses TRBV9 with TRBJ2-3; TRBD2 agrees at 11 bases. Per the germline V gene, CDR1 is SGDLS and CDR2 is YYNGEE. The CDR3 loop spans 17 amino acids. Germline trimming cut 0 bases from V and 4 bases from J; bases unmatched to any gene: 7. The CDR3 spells CASSVAILAGGADTQYF. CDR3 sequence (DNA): TGTGCCAGCAGCGTAGCTATCCTAGCGGGGGGCGCAGATACGCAGTATTTT. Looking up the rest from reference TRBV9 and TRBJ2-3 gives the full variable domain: DSGVTQTPKHLITATGQRVTLRCSPRSGDLSVYWYQQSLDQGLQFLIQYYNGEERAKGNILERFSAQQFPDLHSELNLSSLELGDSALYFCASSVAILAGGADTQYFGPGTRLTVL.

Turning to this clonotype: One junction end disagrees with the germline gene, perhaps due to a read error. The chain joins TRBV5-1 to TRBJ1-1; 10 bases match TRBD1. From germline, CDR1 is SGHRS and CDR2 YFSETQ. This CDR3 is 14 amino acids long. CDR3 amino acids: CAGSISTGGQVPFF. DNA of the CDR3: TGCGCCGGCAGCATCTCGACAGGGGGCCAGGTGCCTTTCTTT.

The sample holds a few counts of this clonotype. CDR3 bases: TGTGCCAGCAGTGAGGTGAGGGCGGCTGAAGCTTTCTTT. It yields the protein CASSEVRAAEAFF. The chain links TRBV2 to TRBJ1-1; unclear D gene. V was clipped by 3 bases and J by 6 bases, with 11 bases between them. The CDR3 sequence is 13 residues long. The germline CDR1 and CDR2 sequences are SNHLY and FYNNEI.

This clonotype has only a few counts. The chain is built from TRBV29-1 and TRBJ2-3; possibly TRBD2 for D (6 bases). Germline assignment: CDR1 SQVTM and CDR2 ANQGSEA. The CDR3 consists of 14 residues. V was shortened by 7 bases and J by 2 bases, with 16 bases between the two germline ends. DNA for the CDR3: TGCAGCGCGGGCCGGGCGGGGAACACAGATACGCAGTATTTT. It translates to CSAGRAGNTDTQYF.

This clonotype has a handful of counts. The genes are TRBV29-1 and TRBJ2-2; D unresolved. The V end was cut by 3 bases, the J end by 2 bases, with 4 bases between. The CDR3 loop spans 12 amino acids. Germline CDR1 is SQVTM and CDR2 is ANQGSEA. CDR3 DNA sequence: TGCAGCGTTGACGTTAACACCGGGGAGCTGTTTTTT. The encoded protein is CSVDVNTGELFF.

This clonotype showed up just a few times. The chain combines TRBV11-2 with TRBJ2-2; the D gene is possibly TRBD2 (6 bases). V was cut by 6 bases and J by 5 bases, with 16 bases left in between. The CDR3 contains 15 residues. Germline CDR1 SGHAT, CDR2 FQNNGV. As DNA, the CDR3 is TGTGCCAGCAGTACGCGGGACGGGAAGACCGGGGAGCTGTTTTTT. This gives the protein CASSTRDGKTGELFF.

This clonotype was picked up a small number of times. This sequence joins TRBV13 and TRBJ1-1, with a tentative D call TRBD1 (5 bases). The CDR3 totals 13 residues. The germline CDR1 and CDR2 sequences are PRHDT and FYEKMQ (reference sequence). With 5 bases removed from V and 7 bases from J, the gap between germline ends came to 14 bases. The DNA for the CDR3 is TGTGCCAGCAGCCCAATACCGCAGGGTGAAGCTTTCTTT. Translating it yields CASSPIPQGEAFF.

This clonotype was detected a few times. The CDR3 loop reads CSVSGGGTNGYTF. CDR3 DNA sequence: TGCAGCGTTTCTGGGGGAGGTACTAATGGCTACACCTTC. V is TRBV29-1 and J is TRBJ1-2; weak D call: TRBD1 (5 bases). CDR3 length: 13 residues. Germline V gives CDR1 SQVTM, CDR2 ANQGSEA. Trimming stripped 5 bases from V and 6 bases from J, with 16 bases between.

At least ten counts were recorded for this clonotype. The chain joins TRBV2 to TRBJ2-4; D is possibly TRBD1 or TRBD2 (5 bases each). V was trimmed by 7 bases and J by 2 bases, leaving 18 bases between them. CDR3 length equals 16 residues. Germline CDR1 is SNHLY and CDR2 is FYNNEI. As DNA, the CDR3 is TGTGCCAGCACAAAGGGACGGTCCCTAACCAAAAACATTCAGTACTTC. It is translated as CASTKGRSLTKNIQYF. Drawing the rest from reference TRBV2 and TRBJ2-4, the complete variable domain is EPEVTQTPSHQVTQMGQEVILRCVPISNHLYFYWYRQILGQKVEFLVSFYNNEISEKSEIFDDQFSVERPDGSNFTLKIRSTKLEDSAMYFCASTKGRSLTKNIQYFGAGTRLSVL.

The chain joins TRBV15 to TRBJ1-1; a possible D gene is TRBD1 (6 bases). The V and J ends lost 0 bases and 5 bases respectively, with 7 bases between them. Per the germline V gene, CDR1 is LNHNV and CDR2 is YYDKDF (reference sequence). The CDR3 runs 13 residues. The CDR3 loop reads CATSRDQGTEAFF. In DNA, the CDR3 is TGTGCCACCAGCAGAGATCAGGGGACTGAAGCTTTCTTT. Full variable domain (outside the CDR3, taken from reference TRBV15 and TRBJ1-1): DAMVIQNPRYQVTQFGKPVTLSCSQTLNHNVMYWYQQKSSQAPKLLFHYYDKDFNNEADTPDNFQSRRPNTSFCFLDIRSPGLGDTAMYLCATSRDQGTEAFFGQGTRLTVV.

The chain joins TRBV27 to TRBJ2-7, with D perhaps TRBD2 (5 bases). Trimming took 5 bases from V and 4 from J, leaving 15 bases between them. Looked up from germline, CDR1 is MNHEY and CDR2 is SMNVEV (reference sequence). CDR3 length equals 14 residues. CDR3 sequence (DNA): TGTGCCAGCAGTATTATTCCCACTAGTTACGAGCAGTACTTC. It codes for CASSIIPTSYEQYF.

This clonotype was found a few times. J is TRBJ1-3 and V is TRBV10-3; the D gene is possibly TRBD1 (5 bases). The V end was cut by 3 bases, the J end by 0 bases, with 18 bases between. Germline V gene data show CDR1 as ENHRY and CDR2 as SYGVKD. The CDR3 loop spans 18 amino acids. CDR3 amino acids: CAISDLYPGDVSGNTIYF. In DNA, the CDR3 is TGTGCCATCAGTGACCTGTATCCGGGGGACGTCTCTGGAAACACCATATATTTT.

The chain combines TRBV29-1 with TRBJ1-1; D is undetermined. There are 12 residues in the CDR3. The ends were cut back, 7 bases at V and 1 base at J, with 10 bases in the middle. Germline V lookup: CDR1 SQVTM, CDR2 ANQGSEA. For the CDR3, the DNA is TGCAGCGCTGGGCCGTCGAACACTGAAGCTTTCTTT. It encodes CSAGPSNTEAFF.

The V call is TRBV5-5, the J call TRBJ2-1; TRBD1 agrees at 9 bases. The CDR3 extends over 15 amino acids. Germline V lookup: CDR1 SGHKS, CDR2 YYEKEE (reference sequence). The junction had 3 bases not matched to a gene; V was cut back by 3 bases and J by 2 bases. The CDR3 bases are TGTGCCAGCAGCTCCGGGACAGGGACCTACAATGAGCAGTTCTTC. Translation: CASSSGTGTYNEQFF.

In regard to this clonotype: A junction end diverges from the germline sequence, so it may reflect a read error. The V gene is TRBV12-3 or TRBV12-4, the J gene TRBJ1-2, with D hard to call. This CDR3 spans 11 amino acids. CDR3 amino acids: CAGSGGNGYTF. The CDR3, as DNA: TGTGCCGGCAGTGGCGGGAATGGCTACACCTTC.

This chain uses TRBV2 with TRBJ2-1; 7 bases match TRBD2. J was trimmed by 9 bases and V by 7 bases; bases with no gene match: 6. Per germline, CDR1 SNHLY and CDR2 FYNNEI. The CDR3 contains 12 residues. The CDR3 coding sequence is TGTGCCAGCACCACTGGGGGGGTTGAGCAGTTCTTC. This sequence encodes CASTTGGVEQFF.

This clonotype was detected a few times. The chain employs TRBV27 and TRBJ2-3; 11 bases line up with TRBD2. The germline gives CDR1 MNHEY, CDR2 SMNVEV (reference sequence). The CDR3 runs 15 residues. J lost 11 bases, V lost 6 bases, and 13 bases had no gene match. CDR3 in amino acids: CASRPTGTSGRGQYF. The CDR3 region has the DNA TGTGCCAGCAGACCTACCGGGACTAGCGGTCGGGGGCAGTATTTT.

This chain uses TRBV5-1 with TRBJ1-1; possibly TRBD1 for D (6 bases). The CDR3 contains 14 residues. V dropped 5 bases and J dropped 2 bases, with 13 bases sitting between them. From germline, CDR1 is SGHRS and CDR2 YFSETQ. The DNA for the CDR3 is TGCGCCAGCAGATCTGGACAGCCTAACACTGAAGCTTTCTTT. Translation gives CASRSGQPNTEAFF.

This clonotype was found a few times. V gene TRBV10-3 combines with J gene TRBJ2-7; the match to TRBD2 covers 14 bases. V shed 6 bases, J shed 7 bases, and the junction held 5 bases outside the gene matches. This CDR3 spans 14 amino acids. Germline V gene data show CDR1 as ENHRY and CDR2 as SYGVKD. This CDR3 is CAIRGLAGAREQYF. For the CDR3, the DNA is TGTGCCATCAGGGGACTAGCGGGGGCTCGGGAGCAGTACTTC.

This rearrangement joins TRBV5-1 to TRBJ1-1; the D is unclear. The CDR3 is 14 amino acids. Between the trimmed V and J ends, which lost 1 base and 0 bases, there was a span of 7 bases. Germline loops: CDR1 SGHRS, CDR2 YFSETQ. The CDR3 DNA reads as TGCGCCAGCAGCTTGCCTGCCATGAACACTGAAGCTTTCTTT. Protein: CASSLPAMNTEAFF.

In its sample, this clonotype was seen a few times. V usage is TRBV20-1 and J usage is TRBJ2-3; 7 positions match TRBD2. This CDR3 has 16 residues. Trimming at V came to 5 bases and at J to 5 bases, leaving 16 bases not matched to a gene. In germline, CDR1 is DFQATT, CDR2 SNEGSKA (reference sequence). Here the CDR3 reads CSAPRYSGTFLDTQYF. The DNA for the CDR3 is TGCAGTGCTCCTAGATACAGCGGGACTTTCCTAGATACGCAGTATTTT.

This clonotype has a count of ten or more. The CDR3 here is CSASGSYEQYF. Here the CDR3 DNA reads TGCAGTGCTTCGGGCTCCTACGAGCAGTACTTC. This chain uses TRBV20-1 with TRBJ2-7; no clear D gene. This CDR3 has 11 amino acids. Germline CDR1 is DFQATT and CDR2 is SNEGSKA (reference sequence). The V gene lost 5 bases and the J gene lost 0 bases, with 5 bases spanning the gap.

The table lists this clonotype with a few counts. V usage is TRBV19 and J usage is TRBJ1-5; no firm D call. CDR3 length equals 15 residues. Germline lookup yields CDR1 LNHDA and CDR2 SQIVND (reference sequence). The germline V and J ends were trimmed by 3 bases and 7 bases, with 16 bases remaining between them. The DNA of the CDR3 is TGTGCCAGTAGTATCGGAAACAAATCGCGGCAGCCCCAGCATTTT. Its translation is CASSIGNKSRQPQHF.

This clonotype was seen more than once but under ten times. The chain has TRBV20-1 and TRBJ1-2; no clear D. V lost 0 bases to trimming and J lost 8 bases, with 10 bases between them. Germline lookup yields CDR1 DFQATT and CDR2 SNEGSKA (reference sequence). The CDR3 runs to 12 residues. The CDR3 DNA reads TGCAGTGCTAGAGAAACGGGCGGCGGCTACACCTTC. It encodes CSARETGGGYTF.

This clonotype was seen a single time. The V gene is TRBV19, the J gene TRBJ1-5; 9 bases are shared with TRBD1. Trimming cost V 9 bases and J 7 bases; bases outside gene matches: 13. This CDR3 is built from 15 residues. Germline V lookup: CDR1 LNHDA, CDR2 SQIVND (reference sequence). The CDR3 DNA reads TGTGCCAGCAATCCGGGACAGGGATATTTACAGCCCCAGCATTTT. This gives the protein CASNPGQGYLQPQHF.